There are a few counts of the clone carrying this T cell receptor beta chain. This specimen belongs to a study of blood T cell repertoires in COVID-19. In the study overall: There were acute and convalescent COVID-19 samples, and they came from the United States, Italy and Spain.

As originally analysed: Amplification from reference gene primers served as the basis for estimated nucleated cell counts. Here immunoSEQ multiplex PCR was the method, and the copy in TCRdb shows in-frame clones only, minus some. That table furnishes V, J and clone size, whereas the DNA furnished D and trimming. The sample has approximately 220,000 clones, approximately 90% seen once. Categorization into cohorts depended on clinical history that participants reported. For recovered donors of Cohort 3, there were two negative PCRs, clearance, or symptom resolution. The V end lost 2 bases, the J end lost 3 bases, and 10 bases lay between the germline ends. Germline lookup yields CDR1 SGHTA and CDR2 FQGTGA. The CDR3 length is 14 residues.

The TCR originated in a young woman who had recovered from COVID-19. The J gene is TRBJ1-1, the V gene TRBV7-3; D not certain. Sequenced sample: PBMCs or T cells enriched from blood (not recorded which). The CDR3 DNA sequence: TGTGCCAGCAGCTTAGGAGGGCAATACACTGAAGCTTTCTTT. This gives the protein CASSLGGQYTEAFF.